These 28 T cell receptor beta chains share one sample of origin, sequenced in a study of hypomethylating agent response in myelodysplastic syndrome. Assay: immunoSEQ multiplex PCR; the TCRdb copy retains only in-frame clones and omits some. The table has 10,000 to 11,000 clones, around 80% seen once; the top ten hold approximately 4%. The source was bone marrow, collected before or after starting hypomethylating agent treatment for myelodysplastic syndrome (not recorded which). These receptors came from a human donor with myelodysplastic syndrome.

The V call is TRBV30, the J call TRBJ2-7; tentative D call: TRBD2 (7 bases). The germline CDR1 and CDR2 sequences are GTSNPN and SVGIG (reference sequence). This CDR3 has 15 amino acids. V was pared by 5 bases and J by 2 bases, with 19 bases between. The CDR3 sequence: CAWSHPRGAPYEQYF. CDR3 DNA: TGTGCCTGGTCACATCCCCGGGGGGCCCCCTACGAGCAGTACTTC.

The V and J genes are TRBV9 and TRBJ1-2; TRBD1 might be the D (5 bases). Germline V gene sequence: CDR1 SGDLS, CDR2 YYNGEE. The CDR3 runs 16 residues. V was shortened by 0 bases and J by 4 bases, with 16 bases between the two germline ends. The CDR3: CASSVEGFGGSYGYTF. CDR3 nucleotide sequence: TGTGCCAGCAGCGTAGAAGGATTTGGGGGTTCCTATGGCTACACCTTC.

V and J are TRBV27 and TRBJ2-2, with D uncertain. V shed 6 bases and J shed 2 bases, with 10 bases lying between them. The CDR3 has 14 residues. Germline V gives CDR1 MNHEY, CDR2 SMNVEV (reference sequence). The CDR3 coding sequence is TGTGCCAGCAGAGCAGACTTTAACACCGGGGAGCTGTTTTTT. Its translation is CASRADFNTGELFF.

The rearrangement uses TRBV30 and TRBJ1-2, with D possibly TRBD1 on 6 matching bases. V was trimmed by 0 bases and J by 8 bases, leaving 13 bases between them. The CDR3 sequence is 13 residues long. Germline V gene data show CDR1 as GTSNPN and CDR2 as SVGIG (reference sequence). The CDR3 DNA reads TGTGCCTGGAGTGTAAACAGGGATGCCGGCTACACCTTC. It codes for CAWSVNRDAGYTF.

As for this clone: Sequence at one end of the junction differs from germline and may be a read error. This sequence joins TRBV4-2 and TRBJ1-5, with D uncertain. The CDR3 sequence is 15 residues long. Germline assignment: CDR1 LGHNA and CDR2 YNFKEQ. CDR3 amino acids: CASSQVRVAGQLQHF. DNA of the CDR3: TGTGCCAGCAGCCAAGTCCGGGTTGCCGGGCAGCTCCAGCATTTT.

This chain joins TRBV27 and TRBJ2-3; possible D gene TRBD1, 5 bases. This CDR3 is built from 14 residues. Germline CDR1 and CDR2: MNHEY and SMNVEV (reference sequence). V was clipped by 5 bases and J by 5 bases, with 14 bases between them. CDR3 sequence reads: CASSPAAGIDTQYF. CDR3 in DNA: TGTGCCAGCAGTCCTGCCGCAGGGATAGATACGCAGTATTTT.

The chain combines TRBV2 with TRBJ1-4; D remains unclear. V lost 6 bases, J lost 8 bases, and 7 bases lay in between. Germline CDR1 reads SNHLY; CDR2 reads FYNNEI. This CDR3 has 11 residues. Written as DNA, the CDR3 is TGTGCCAGCAGGATCGGAGAAAAACTGTTTTTT. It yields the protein CASRIGEKLFF.

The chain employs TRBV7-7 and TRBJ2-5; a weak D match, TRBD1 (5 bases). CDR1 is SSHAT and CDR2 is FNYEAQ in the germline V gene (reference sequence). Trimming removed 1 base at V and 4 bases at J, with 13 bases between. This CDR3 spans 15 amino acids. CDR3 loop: CASSLGNRLLETQYF. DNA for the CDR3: TGTGCCAGCAGCTTAGGTAACAGGTTACTAGAGACCCAGTACTTC.

The CDR3 is CASSLWARTADTQYF. CDR3 DNA sequence: TGTGCCAGCAGCTTATGGGCCCGGACGGCAGATACGCAGTATTTT. The chain links TRBV7-8 to TRBJ2-3; D is unresolved. Trimming stripped 2 bases from V and 4 bases from J, with 13 bases between. The CDR3 totals 15 residues. Germline CDR1 is SGHVS and CDR2 is FQNEAQ.

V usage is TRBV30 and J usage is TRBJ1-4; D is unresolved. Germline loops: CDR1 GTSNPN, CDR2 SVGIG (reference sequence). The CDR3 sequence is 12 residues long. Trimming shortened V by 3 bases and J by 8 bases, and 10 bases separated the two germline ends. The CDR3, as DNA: TGTGCCTGGAGAGATATAACGGAAAAACTGTTTTTT. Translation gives CAWRDITEKLFF.

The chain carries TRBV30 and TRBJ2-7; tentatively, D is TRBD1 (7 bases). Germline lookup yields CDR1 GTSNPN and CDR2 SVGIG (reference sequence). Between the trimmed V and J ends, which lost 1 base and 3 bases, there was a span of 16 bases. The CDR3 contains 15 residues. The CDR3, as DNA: TGTGCCTGGAGTGCCCACCAGGGGGGTGACTACGAGCAGTACTTC. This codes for CAWSAHQGGDYEQYF.

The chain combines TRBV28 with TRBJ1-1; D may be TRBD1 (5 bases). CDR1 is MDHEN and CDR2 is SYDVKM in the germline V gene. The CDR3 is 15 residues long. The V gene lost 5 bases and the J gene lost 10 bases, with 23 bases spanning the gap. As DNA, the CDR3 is TGTGCCAGCAGTCGAATCGCCGGGACTTTCTCGGGAGCTTTCTTT. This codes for CASSRIAGTFSGAFF. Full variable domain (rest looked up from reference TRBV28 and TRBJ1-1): DVKVTQSSRYLVKRTGEKVFLECVQDMDHENMFWYRQDPGLGLRLIYFSYDVKMKEKGDIPEGYSVSREKKERFSLILESASTNQTSMYLCASSRIAGTFSGAFFGQGTRLTVV.

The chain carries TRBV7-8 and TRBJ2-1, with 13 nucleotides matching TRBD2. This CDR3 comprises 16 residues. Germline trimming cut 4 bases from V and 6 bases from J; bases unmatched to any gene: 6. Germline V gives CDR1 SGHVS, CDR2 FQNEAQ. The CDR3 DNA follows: TGTGCCAGCAGCTCCCCGACTAGCGGGGGGTCCAATGAGCAGTTCTTC. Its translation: CASSSPTSGGSNEQFF.

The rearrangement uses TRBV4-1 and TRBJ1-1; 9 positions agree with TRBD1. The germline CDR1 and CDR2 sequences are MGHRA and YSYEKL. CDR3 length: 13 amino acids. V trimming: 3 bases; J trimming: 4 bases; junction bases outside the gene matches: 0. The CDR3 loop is CASSQGQGTEAFF. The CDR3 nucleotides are TGCGCCAGCAGCCAGGGACAGGGCACTGAAGCTTTCTTT.

CDR3 in amino acids: CASSLGAGLADTQYF. DNA for the CDR3: TGCGCCAGCAGCTTAGGAGCGGGGCTCGCAGATACGCAGTATTTT. The V and J genes are TRBV5-1 and TRBJ2-3; 7 bases line up with TRBD2. V gave up 2 bases and J gave up 4 bases; unmatched junction bases: 7. The CDR3 is made up of 15 amino acids. In germline, CDR1 is SGHRS, CDR2 YFSETQ. Full variable domain (rest looked up from reference TRBV5-1 and TRBJ2-3): KAGVTQTPRYLIKTRGQQVTLSCSPISGHRSVSWYQQTPGQGLQFLFEYFSETQRNKGNFPGRFSGRQFSNSRSEMNVSTLELGDSALYLCASSLGAGLADTQYFGPGTRLTVL.

CDR3 amino acids: CASSVVGTGNTEAFF. The CDR3 DNA reads TGTGCCAGCAGCGTAGTTGGGACAGGGAACACTGAAGCTTTCTTT. The J gene is TRBJ1-1, the V gene TRBV9; 8 nucleotides line up with TRBD1. The CDR3 covers 15 residues. J gave up 1 base and V 0 bases, and 2 bases lay outside the gene matches. Looked up from germline, CDR1 is SGDLS and CDR2 is YYNGEE.

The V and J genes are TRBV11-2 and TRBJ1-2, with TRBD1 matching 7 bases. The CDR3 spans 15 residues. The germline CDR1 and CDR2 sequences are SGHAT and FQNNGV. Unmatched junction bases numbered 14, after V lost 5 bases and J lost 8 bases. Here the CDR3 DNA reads TGTGCCAGCAGCACCGAGCCTACAGGGGTGGGGGGCTACACCTTC. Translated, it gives CASSTEPTGVGGYTF.

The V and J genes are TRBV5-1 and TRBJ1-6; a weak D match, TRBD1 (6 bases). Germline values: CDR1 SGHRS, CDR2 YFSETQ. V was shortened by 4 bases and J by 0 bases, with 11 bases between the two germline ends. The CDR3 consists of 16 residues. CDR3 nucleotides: TGCGCCAGCAGCGTGCAGGGGAGCTCCTATAATTCACCCCTCCACTTT. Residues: CASSVQGSSYNSPLHF.

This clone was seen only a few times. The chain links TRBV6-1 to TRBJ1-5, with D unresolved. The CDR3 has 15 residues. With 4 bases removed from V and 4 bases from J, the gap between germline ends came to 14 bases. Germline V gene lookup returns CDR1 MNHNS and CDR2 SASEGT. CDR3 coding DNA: TGTGCCAGCAGTGCCTCCCGACACCCAAATCAGCCCCAGCATTTT. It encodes CASSASRHPNQPQHF.

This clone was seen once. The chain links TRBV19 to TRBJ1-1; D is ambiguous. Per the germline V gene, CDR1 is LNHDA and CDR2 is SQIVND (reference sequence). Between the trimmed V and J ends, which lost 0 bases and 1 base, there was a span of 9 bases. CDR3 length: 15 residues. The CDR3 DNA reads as TGTGCCAGTAGTATAGATCCCGGACCGAACACTGAAGCTTTCTTT. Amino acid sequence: CASSIDPGPNTEAFF.

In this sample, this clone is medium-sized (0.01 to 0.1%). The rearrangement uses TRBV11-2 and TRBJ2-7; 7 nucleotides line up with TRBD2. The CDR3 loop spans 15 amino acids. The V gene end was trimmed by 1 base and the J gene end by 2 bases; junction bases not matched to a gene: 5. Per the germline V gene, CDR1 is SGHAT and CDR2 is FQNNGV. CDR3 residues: CASSLGGSGPYEQYF. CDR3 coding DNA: TGTGCCAGCAGCTTAGGCGGGAGTGGTCCCTACGAGCAGTACTTC.

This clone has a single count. The CDR3 protein is CASSLGRLAGLSSYNEQFF. The CDR3, as DNA: TGTGCCAGCAGCTTAGGCCGACTAGCGGGATTGAGCTCCTACAATGAGCAGTTCTTC. This rearrangement joins TRBV7-6 to TRBJ2-1, with TRBD2 matching over 11 bases. Losses at the gene ends were 1 base for V and 0 bases for J; bases not matched to a gene: 8. The CDR3 totals 19 residues. CDR1 is SGHVS, CDR2 FNYEAQ, per germline.

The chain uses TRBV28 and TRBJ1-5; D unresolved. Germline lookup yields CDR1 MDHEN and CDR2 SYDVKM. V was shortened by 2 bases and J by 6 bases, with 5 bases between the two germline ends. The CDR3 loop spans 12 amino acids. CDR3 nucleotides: TGTGCCAGCAGTTTAATGTCTCAGCCCCAGCATTTT. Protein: CASSLMSQPQHF.

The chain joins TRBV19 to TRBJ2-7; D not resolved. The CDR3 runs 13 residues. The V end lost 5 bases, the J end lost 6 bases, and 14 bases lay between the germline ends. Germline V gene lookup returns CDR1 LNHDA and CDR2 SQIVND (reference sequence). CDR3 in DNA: TGTGCCAGTAGTGCGATAGCAAATACCGAGCAGTACTTC. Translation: CASSAIANTEQYF.

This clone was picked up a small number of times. The CDR3 region is CASRKNYNSPLHF. For the CDR3, the DNA is TGTGCCAGCAGAAAAAACTATAATTCACCCCTCCACTTT. The J gene is TRBJ1-6, the V gene TRBV19; D remains unclear. Trimming shortened V by 9 bases and J by 3 bases, and 9 bases separated the two germline ends. This CDR3 has 13 residues. Per germline, CDR1 LNHDA and CDR2 SQIVND (reference sequence).

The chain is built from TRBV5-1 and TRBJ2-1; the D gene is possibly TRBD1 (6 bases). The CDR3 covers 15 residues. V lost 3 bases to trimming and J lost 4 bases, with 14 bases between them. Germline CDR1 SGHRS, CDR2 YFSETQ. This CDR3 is CASSSTGTPYNEQFF. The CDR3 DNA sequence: TGCGCCAGCAGCTCTACAGGGACCCCATACAATGAGCAGTTCTTC.

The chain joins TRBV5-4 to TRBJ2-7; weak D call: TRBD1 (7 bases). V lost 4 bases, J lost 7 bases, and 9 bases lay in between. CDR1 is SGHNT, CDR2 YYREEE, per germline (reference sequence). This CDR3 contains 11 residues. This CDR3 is CASSPGGEQYF. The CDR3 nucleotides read TGTGCCAGCAGCCCAGGGGGGGAGCAGTACTTC. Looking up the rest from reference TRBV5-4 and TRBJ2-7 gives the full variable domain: ETGVTQSPTHLIKTRGQQVTLRCSSQSGHNTVSWYQQALGQGPQFIFQYYREEENGRGNFPPRFSGLQFPNYSSELNVNALELDDSALYLCASSPGGEQYFGPGTRLTVT.

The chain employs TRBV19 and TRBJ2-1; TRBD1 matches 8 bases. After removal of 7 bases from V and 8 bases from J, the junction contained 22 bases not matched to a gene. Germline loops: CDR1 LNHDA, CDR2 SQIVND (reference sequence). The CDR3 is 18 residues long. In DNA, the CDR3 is TGTGCCAGTACCGATAGTGGAGGGCTCGGGACAGGACGGGATGAGCAGTTCTTC. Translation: CASTDSGGLGTGRDEQFF.